One sample yielded the 10 T cell receptor beta chains listed below, sequenced in a study of cytomegalovirus exposure and HLA in healthy donors. A multiplex PCR was run with 60 Vbeta primers and 13 Jbeta primers. Clones were read by immunoSEQ multiplex PCR, and TCRdb kept only the in-frame ones, dropping some. The sample includes 100,000 or so clones, 75% to 85% of them seen just once. Sequenced sample: PBMCs. These receptors originate from a man between 18 and 29 years old in good health and CMV-seronegative.

The chain employs TRBV10-3 and TRBJ2-1; 7 nucleotides align to TRBD1. Germline V gene sequence: CDR1 ENHRY, CDR2 SYGVKD. The trim removed 7 bases at V and 6 bases at J, leaving 9 bases unmatched. This CDR3 comprises 14 residues. The CDR3: CAITQGETANEQFF. The CDR3 DNA reads TGTGCCATCACCCAGGGGGAGACGGCCAATGAGCAGTTCTTC.

The genes are TRBV19 and TRBJ2-7, with TRBD1 identical over 7 bases. Germline CDR1 LNHDA, CDR2 SQIVND (reference sequence). V was clipped by 3 bases and J by 6 bases; unmatched bases: 14. There are 16 residues in the CDR3. In DNA form, the CDR3 reads TGTGCCAGTAGTATTACCGGAGCCCAGGGGGTCGGCGAGCAGTACTTC. It yields the protein CASSITGAQGVGEQYF.

The V gene is TRBV7-3, the J gene TRBJ2-1; D is possibly TRBD2 (6 bases). Germline CDR1 and CDR2: SGHTA and FQGTGA. The CDR3 has 15 residues. Trimming left V 5 bases short and J 5 bases short, with 16 bases between. The CDR3 DNA reads as TGTGCCAGCAGCCCCGAGGTAGCGGCCCACAATGAGCAGTTCTTC. Translated, it gives CASSPEVAAHNEQFF.

The V gene is TRBV7-9, the J gene TRBJ1-2, with D tentatively TRBD1 (5 bases). Trimming cost V 5 bases and J 0 bases, with 19 bases left between them. The CDR3 is made up of 17 amino acids. The germline CDR1 and CDR2 sequences are SEHNR and FQNEAQ (reference sequence). The CDR3 region has the DNA TGTGCCAGCAGCCCGTCCGGGACTACTGGGGCTAACTATGGCTACACCTTC. Its translation is CASSPSGTTGANYGYTF. Using reference TRBV7-9 and TRBJ1-2 for the parts outside the CDR3, the full variable domain is DTGVSQNPRHKITKRGQNVTFRCDPISEHNRLYWYRQTLGQGPEFLTYFQNEAQLEKSRLLSDRFSAERPKGSFSTLEIQRTEQGDSAMYLCASSPSGTTGANYGYTFGSGTRLTVV.

This chain joins TRBV5-6 and TRBJ2-7; 8 bases agree with TRBD1. The CDR3 consists of 14 residues. The V and J ends lost 5 bases and 3 bases, in that order; junction bases with no gene match: 7. Germline CDR1 SGHDT, CDR2 YYEEEE. This chain's CDR3 is CASSWGQVIYEQYF. In nucleotides, the CDR3 is TGTGCCAGCAGTTGGGGACAGGTGATCTACGAGCAGTACTTC.

The V gene is TRBV6-1, the J gene TRBJ1-3, with D hard to call. The ends were cut back, 2 bases at V and 8 bases at J, with 10 bases in the middle. The CDR3 consists of 13 residues. From germline, CDR1 is MNHNS and CDR2 SASEGT. The CDR3 loop reads CASSERQVHTIYF. CDR3 nucleotides: TGTGCCAGCAGTGAACGGCAGGTTCACACCATATATTTT.

The chain uses TRBV7-6 and TRBJ1-1; D perhaps matches TRBD1 (6 bases). With 5 bases removed from V and 6 bases from J, the gap between germline ends came to 13 bases. Germline lookup yields CDR1 SGHVS and CDR2 FNYEAQ. The CDR3 length is 13 residues. CDR3 bases: TGTGCCAGCAGCGCAACCCCAGGGGCTGAAGCTTTCTTT. Its protein product is CASSATPGAEAFF.

This sequence joins TRBV7-2 and TRBJ2-1, with TRBD1 identical over 10 bases. The germline gives CDR1 SGHTA, CDR2 FQGNSA. This CDR3 contains 16 residues. V shed 5 bases and J 7 bases; nucleotides not matched to a gene: 11. CDR3 sequence: CASSIQSGTGVNEQFF. The CDR3 DNA reads as TGTGCCAGCAGCATCCAATCCGGGACAGGGGTAAATGAGCAGTTCTTC.

The chain recombines TRBV11-3 with TRBJ1-1, with D unresolved. The CDR3 has 13 residues. In germline, CDR1 is SGHNT, CDR2 YENEEA. The V end was cut by 1 base, the J end by 2 bases, with 5 bases between. The CDR3 DNA reads TGTGCCAGCAGCTTAGGCAGAAACACTGAAGCTTTCTTT. It encodes CASSLGRNTEAFF.

The gene calls are TRBV4-3 and TRBJ1-3; D remains ambiguous. Germline CDR1 and CDR2: LGHNA and YSLEER. Trimming left V 0 bases short and J 2 bases short, with 8 bases between. The CDR3 consists of 15 residues. CDR3 region: CASSQDSGTGNTIYF. The CDR3 DNA reads TGCGCCAGCAGCCAAGATTCGGGGACTGGAAACACCATATATTTT.